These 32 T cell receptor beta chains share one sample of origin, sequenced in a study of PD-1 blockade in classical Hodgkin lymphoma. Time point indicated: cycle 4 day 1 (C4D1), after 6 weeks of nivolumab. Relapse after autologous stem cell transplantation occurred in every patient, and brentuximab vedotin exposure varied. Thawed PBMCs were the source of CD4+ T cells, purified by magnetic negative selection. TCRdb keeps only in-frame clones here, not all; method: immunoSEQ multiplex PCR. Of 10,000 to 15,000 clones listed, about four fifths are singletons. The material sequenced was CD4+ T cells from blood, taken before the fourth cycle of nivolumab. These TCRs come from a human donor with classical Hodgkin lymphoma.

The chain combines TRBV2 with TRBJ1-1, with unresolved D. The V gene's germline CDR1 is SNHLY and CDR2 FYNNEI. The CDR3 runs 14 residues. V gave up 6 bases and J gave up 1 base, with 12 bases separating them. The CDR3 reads CASRPTTPNTEAFF. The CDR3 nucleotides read TGTGCCAGCAGGCCGACGACACCGAACACTGAAGCTTTCTTT. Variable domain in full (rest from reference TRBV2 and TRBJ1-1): EPEVTQTPSHQVTQMGQEVILRCVPISNHLYFYWYRQILGQKVEFLVSFYNNEISEKSEIFDDQFSVERPDGSNFTLKIRSTKLEDSAMYFCASRPTTPNTEAFFGQGTRLTVV.

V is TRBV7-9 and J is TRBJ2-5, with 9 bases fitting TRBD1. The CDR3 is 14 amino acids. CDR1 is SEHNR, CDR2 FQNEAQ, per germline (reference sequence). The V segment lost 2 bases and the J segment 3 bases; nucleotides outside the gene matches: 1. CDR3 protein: CASSLWDREETQYF. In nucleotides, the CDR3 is TGTGCCAGCAGCTTATGGGACAGGGAAGAGACCCAGTACTTC.

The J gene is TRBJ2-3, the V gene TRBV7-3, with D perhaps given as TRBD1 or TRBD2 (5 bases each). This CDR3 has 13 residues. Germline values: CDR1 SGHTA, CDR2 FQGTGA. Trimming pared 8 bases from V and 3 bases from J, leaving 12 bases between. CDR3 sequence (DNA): TGTGCCAGCGGTCCTGGGGGAACAGATACGCAGTATTTT. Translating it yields CASGPGGTDTQYF.

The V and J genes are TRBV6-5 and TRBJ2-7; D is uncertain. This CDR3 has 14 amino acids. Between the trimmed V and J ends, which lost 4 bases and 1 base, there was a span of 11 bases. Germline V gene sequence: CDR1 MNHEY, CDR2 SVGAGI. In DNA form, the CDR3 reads TGTGCCAGCAGTTTAGCAGACTCTTCCTACGAGCAGTACTTC. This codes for CASSLADSSYEQYF.

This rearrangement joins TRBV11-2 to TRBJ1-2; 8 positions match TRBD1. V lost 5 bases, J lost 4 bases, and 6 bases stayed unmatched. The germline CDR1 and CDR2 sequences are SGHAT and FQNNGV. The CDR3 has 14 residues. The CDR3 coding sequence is TGTGCCAGCAGCCTCGGGACAGGAGGCTATGGCTACACCTTC. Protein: CASSLGTGGYGYTF.

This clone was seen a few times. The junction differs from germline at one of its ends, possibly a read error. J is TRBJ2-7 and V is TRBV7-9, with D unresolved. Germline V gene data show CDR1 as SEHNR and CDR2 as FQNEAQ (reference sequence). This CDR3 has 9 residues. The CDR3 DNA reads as TGTGCCAGCAGCCCTTATCGAAGCTTC. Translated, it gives CASSPYRSF. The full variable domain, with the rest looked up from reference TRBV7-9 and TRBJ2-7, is DTGVSQNPRHKITKRGQNVTFRCDPISEHNRLYWYRQTLGQGPEFLTYFQNEAQLEKSRLLSDRFSAERPKGSFSTLEIQRTEQGDSAMYLCASSPYRSFGPGTRLTVT.

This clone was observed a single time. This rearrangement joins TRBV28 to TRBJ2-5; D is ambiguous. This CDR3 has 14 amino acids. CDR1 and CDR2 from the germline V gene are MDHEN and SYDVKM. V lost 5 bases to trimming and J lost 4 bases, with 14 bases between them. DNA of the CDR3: TGTGCCAGCAGTCCTAGTAGGAAGGGAGAGACCCAGTACTTC. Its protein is CASSPSRKGETQYF.

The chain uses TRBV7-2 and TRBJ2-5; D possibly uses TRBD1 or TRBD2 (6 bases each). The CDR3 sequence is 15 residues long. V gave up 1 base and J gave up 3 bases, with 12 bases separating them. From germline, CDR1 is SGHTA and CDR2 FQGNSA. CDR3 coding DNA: TGTGCCAGCAGCTTAGGGGGGGACATCGAAGAGACCCAGTACTTC. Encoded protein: CASSLGGDIEETQYF. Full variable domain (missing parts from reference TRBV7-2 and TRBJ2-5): GAGVSQSPSNKVTEKGKDVELRCDPISGHTALYWYRQSLGQGLEFLIYFQGNSAPDKSGLPSDRFSAERTGGSVSTLTIQRTQQEDSAVYLCASSLGGDIEETQYFGPGTRLLVL.

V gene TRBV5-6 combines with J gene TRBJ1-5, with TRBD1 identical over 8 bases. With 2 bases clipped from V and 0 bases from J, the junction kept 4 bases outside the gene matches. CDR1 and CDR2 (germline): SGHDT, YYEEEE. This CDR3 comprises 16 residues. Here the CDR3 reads CASSFGQGLSNQPQHF. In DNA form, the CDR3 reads TGTGCCAGCAGCTTCGGACAGGGCCTTAGCAATCAGCCCCAGCATTTT.

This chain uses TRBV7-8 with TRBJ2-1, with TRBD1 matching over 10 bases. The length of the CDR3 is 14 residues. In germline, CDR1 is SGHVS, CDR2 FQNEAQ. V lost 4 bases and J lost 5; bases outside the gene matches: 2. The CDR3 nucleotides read TGTGCCAGCAGCTCCGGGACAGGGGACAATGAGCAGTTCTTC. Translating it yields CASSSGTGDNEQFF.

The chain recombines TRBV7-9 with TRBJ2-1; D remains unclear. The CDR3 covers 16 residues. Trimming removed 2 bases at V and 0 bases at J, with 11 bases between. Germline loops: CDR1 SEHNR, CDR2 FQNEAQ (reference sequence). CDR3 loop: CASSLQALFSYNEQFF. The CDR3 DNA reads TGTGCCAGCAGCTTACAGGCACTCTTCTCCTACAATGAGCAGTTCTTC.

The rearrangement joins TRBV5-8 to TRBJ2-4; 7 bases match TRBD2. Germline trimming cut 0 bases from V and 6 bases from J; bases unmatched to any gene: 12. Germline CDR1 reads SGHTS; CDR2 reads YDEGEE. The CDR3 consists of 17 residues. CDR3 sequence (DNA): TGTGCCAGCAGCTTGGACCGTGGGGGGGGAAGTATAAACATTCAGTACTTC. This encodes CASSLDRGGGSINIQYF.

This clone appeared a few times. CDR3 amino acids: CAISVSGTEAFF. CDR3 DNA sequence: TGTGCCATCAGTGTCTCGGGCACTGAAGCTTTCTTT. This chain joins TRBV10-3 and TRBJ1-1; no clear D. This CDR3 is 12 amino acids long. Germline CDR1 reads ENHRY; CDR2 reads SYGVKD. V lost 4 bases to trimming and J lost 4 bases, with 7 bases between them.

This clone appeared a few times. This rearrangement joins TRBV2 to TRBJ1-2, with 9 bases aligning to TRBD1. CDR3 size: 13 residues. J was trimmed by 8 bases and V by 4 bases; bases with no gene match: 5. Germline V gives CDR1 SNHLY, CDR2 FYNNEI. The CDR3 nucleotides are TGTGCCAGCAGTGGGTACAGGGGGCAAGGCTACACCTTC. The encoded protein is CASSGYRGQGYTF.

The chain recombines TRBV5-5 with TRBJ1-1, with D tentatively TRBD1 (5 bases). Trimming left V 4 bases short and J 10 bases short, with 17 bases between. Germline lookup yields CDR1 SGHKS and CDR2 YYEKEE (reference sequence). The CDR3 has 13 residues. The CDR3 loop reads CASSARDLRGAFF. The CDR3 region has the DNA TGTGCCAGCAGCGCCCGGGACCTAAGGGGAGCTTTCTTT.

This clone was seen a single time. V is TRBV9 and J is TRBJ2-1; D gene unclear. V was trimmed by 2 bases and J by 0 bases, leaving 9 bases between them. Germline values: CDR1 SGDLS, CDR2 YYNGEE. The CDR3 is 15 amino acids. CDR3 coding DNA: TGTGCCAGCAGCGTCGACTCTAGCTCCTACAATGAGCAGTTCTTC. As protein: CASSVDSSSYNEQFF.

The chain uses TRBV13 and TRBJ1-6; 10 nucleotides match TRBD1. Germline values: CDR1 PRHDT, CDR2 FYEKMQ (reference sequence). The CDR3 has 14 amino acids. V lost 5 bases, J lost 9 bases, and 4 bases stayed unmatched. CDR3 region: CASSRDRGGSPLHF. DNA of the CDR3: TGTGCCAGCAGCCGGGACAGGGGCGGTTCACCCCTCCACTTT. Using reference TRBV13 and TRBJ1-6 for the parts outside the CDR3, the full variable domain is AAGVIQSPRHLIKEKRETATLKCYPIPRHDTVYWYQQGPGQDPQFLISFYEKMQSDKGSIPDRFSAQQFSDYHSELNMSSLELGDSALYFCASSRDRGGSPLHFGNGTRLTVT.

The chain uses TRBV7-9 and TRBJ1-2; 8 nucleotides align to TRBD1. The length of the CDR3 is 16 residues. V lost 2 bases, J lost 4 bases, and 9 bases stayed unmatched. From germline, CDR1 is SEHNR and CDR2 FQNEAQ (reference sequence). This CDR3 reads CASSLPVDRGSYGYTF. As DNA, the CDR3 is TGTGCCAGCAGCTTACCCGTTGACAGGGGCAGCTATGGCTACACCTTC.

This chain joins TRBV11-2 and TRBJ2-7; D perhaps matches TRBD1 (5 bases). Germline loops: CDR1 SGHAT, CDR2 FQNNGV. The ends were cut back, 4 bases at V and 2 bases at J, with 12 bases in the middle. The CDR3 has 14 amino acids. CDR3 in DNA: TGTGCCAGCAGCTCGACAGCGCCGGCCTACGAGCAGTACTTC. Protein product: CASSSTAPAYEQYF. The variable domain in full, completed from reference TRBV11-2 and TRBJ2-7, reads EAGVAQSPRYKIIEKRQSVAFWCNPISGHATLYWYQQILGQGPKLLIQFQNNGVVDDSQLPKDRFSAERLKGVDSTLKIQPAKLEDSAVYLCASSSTAPAYEQYFGPGTRLTVT.

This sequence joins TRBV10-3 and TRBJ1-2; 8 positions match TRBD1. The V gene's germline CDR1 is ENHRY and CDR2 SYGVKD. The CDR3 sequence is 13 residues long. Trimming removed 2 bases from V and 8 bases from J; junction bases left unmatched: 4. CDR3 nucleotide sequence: TGTGCCATCAGTGAGGGACAGGGACGGGGCTACACCTTC. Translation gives CAISEGQGRGYTF.

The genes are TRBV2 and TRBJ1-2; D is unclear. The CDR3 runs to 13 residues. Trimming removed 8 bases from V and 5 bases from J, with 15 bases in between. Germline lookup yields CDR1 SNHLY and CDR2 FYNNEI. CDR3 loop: CASGTADVYGYTF. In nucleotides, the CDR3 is TGTGCCAGCGGAACAGCTGATGTATATGGCTACACCTTC.

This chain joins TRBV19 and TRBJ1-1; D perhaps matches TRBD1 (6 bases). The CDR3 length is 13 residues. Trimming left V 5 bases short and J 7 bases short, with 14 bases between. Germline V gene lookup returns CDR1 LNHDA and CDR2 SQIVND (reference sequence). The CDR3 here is CASSPPTGSEAFF. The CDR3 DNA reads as TGTGCCAGTAGTCCGCCGACAGGAAGTGAAGCTTTCTTT.

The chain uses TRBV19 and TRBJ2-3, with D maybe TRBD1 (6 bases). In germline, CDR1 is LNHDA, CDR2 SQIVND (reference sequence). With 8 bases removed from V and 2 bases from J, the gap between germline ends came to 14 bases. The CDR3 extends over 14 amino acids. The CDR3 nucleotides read TGTGCCAGTTCAGCCGGGACAAACACAGATACGCAGTATTTT. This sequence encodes CASSAGTNTDTQYF. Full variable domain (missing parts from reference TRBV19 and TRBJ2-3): DGGITQSPKYLFRKEGQNVTLSCEQNLNHDAMYWYRQDPGQGLRLIYYSQIVNDFQKGDIAEGYSVSREKKESFPLTVTSAQKNPTAFYLCASSAGTNTDTQYFGPGTRLTVL.

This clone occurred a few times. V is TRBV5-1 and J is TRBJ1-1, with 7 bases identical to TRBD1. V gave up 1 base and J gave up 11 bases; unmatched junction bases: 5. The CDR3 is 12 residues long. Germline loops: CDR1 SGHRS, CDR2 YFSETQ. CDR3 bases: TGCGCCAGCAGCTTGCAGGAGGGGGCGGCTTTCTTT. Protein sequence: CASSLQEGAAFF.

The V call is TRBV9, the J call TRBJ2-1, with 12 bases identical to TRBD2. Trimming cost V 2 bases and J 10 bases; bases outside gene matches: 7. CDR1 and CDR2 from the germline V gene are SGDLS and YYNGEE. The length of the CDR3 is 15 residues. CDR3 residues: CASSVGLAGGREQFF. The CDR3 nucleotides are TGTGCCAGCAGCGTCGGCCTAGCGGGGGGGAGAGAGCAGTTCTTC.

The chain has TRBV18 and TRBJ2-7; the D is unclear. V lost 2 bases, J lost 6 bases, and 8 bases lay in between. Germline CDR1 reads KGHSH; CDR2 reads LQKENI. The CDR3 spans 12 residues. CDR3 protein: CASSPNLFEQYF. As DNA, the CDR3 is TGTGCCAGCTCACCAAACCTCTTCGAGCAGTACTTC.

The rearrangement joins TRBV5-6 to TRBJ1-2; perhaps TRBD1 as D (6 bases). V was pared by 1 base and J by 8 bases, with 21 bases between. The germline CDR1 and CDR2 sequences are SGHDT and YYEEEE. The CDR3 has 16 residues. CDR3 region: CASSLRGAGASLGYTF. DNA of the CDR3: TGTGCCAGCAGCTTGAGAGGGGCAGGGGCATCGTTAGGCTACACCTTC.

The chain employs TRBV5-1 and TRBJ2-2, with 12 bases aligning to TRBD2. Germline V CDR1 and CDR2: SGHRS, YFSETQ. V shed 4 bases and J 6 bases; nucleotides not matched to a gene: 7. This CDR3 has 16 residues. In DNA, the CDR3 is TGCGCCAGCAGCGTACCGGGACTAGCGGGTTCCGGGGAGCTGTTTTTT. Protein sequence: CASSVPGLAGSGELFF.

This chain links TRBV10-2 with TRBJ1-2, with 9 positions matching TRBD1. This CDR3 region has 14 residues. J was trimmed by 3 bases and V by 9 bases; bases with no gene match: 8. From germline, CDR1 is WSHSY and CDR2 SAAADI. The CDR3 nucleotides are TGCGCCAGTAGCCGGGACAGGGAGGACTATGGCTACACCTTC. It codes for CASSRDREDYGYTF.

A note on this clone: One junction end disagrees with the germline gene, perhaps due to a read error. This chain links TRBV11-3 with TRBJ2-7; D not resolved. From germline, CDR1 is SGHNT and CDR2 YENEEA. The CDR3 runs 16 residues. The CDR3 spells CASSVDGSGRPYEQYF. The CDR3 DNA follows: TGTGCCAGCAGCGTAGACGGCAGTGGGCGCCCCTACGAGCAGTACTTC.

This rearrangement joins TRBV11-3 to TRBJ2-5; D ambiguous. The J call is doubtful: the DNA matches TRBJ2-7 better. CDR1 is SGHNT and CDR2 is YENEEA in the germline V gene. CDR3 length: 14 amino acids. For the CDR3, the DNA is TGTGCCAGCAGCTTGGCCTTGGGCTCCTACGAGCAGTACTTC. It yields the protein CASSLALGSYEQYF.

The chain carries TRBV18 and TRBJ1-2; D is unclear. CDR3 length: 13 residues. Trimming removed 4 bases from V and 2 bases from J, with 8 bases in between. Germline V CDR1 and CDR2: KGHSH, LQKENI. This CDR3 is CASSQGRNYGYTF. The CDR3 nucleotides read TGTGCCAGCTCACAAGGCCGGAACTATGGCTACACCTTC.